The TCR beta chain described here comes from a study of Ad26.COV2.S vaccination and SARS-CoV-2 variants. In the study overall: Donor was in the COV1001 Ad26.COV2.S trial arm. Study-wide findings and caveats: Breadth and depth estimates from TCRs may understate total T cell responses. Reportedly, after vaccination the spike-specific CD8+ and CD4+ T cell responses displayed substantial breadth.

Treatment in this sample: some 19 received Ad26.COV2.S at low or high dose, single or two shots; 5 received placebo; per-sample allocation not given. All samples were drawn on day 63, counting from the first vaccine or placebo injection. An Ad26 vector that expressed Wuhan-strain SARS-CoV-2 spike constituted the vaccine. V was pared by 4 bases and J by 7 bases, with 10 bases of the junction left unmatched. Germline V gene data show CDR1 as SGHRS and CDR2 as YFSETQ. This CDR3 contains 16 residues. This clone was observed once. Its antigen is still unknown. Measured with immunoSEQ multiplex PCR; TCRdb has only the in-frame clones, and not every one. The table records about 460,000 clones, 70% to 90% of them present only once.

J is TRBJ2-1 and V is TRBV5-1; 11 bases fit TRBD2. The receptor was derived from a person between 18 and 60 years old who received the Ad26.COV2.S COVID-19 vaccine or a placebo. The material sequenced was peripheral blood, taken in a trial of Ad26.COV2.S vaccine versus placebo. CDR3 residues: CASSVEVAGGGNEQFF. The CDR3 DNA is TGCGCCAGCAGCGTTGAGGTAGCGGGAGGGGGAAATGAGCAGTTCTTC.